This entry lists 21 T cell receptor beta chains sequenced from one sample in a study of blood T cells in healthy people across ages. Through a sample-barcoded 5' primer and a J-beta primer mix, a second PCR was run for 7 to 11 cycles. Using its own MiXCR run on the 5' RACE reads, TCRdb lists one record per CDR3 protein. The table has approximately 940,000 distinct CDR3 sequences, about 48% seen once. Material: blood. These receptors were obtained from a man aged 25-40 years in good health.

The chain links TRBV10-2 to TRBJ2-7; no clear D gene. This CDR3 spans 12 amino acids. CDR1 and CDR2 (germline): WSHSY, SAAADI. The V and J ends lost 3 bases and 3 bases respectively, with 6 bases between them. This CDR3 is CASSEMNYEQYF. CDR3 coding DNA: TGCGCCAGCAGTGAAATGAACTACGAGCAGTACTTC.

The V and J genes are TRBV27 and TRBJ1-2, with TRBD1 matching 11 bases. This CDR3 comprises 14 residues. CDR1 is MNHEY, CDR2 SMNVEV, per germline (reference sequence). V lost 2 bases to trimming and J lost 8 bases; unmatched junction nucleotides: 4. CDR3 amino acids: CASSLGTGGLGYTF. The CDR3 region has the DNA TGTGCCAGCAGTTTAGGGACAGGGGGGTTAGGCTACACCTTC.

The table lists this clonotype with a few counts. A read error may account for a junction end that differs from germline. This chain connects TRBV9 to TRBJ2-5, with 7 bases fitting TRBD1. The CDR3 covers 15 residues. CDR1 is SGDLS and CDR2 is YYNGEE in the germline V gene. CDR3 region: CASSVSQGEQEAQYF. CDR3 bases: TGTGCCAGCAGCGTATCCCAGGGGGAGCAAGAGGCCCAGTACTTC.

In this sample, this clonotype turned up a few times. The CDR3 spells CASSLGINPGGTNEQFF. CDR3 DNA: TGTGCCAGCAGCTTAGGTATTAACCCGGGGGGGACGAATGAGCAGTTCTTC. V usage is TRBV7-2 and J usage is TRBJ2-1, with TRBD2 matching over 8 bases. This CDR3 is 17 amino acids long. Germline CDR1 reads SGHTA; CDR2 reads FQGNSA. The V and J ends lost 1 base and 7 bases, in that order; junction bases with no gene match: 12.

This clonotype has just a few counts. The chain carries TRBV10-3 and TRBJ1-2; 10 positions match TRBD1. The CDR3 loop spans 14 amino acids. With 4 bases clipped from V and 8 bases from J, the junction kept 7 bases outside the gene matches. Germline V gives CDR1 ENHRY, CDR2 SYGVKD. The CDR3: CAISVQTGGNGYTF. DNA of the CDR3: TGTGCCATCAGTGTCCAGACAGGGGGCAACGGCTACACCTTC.

The DNA for the CDR3 is TGTGCCAGCAGAGATGGTGCCGGGACAGGGGCGAGCGCCAAAAACATTCAGTACTTC. Protein: CASRDGAGTGASAKNIQYF. The chain employs TRBV27 and TRBJ2-4; 10 positions match TRBD1. The V segment lost 6 bases and the J segment 1 base; nucleotides outside the gene matches: 15. The CDR3 totals 19 residues. Per the germline V gene, CDR1 is MNHEY and CDR2 is SMNVEV (reference sequence).

This chain's CDR3 is CASSRAQGYTF. CDR3 bases: TGTGCCAGCAGCCGAGCACAAGGCTACACCTTC. V gene TRBV4-2 combines with J gene TRBJ1-2; D gene ambiguous. V lost 4 bases and J lost 8, with 8 bases in between. Looked up from germline, CDR1 is LGHNA and CDR2 is YNFKEQ. The CDR3 contains 11 residues.

The CDR3 nucleotides are TGTGCCTGGACTCCGGGGTCCTTAGAACAGTACTTC. This encodes CAWTPGSLEQYF. The chain has TRBV30 and TRBJ2-7; D may be TRBD2 (5 bases). Trimming took off 4 bases at V and 10 bases at J, with 17 bases between the two ends. The CDR3 runs to 12 residues. The germline V gene encodes CDR1 GTSNPN and CDR2 SVGIG (reference sequence).

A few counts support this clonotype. The CDR3 protein is CSVVLRGSSEAFF. The CDR3 DNA sequence: TGCAGCGTTGTACTCAGGGGGAGCTCTGAAGCTTTCTTT. This chain connects TRBV29-1 to TRBJ1-1, with 7 bases that match TRBD1. CDR1 is SQVTM, CDR2 ANQGSEA, per germline. This CDR3 spans 13 amino acids. V was clipped by 4 bases and J by 6 bases; unmatched bases: 8.

CDR3 sequence reads: CSARGGVGLVNEQFF. For the CDR3, the DNA is TGCAGTGCTAGAGGGGGTGTGGGTTTGGTGAATGAGCAGTTCTTC. This chain joins TRBV20-1 and TRBJ2-1; no reliable D call. Germline V CDR1 and CDR2: DFQATT, SNEGSKA (reference sequence). The CDR3 covers 15 residues. The V and J ends lost 1 base and 7 bases respectively, with 17 bases between them.

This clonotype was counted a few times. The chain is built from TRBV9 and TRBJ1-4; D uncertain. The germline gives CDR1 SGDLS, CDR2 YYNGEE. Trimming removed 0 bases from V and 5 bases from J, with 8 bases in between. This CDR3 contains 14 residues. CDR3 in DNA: TGTGCCAGCAGCGTAGAGCGGGCGAATGAAAAACTGTTTTTT. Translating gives CASSVERANEKLFF.

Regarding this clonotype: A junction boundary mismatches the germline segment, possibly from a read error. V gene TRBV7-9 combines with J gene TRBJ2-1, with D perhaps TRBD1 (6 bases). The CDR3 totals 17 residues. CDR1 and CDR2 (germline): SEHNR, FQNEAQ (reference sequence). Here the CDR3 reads CASSYRKQGPVGNEQFF. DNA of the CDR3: TGTGCCAGCAGCTACCGAAAACAGGGCCCCGTCGGGAATGAACAGTTCTTC. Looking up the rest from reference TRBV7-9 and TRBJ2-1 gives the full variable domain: DTGVSQNPRHKITKRGQNVTFRCDPISEHNRLYWYRQTLGQGPEFLTYFQNEAQLEKSRLLSDRFSAERPKGSFSTLEIQRTEQGDSAMYLCASSYRKQGPVGNEQFFGPGTRLTVL.

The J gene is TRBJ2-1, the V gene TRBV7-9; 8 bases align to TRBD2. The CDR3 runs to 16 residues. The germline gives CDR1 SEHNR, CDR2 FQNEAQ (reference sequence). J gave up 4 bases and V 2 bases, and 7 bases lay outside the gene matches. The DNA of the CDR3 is TGTGCCAGCAGCTTAAGTCTGATAGCGGGGTACAATGAGCAGTTCTTC. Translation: CASSLSLIAGYNEQFF.

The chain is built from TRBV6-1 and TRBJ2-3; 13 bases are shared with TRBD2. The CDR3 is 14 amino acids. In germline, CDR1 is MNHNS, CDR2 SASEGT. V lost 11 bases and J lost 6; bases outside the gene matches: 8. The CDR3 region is CAGELAGGSDTQYF. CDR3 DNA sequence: TGTGCCGGAGAACTAGCGGGGGGGAGTGATACGCAGTATTTT.

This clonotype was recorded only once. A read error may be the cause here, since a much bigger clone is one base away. The CDR3 DNA reads as TGTGCCAGCAGGGGATCGGACAGGCCGGCTAACTATGGCTACACCTTC. Translating it yields CASRGSDRPANYGYTF. The gene calls are TRBV7-8 and TRBJ1-2; 7 bases map to TRBD1. Germline loops: CDR1 SGHVS, CDR2 FQNEAQ. This CDR3 has 16 residues. V shed 6 bases, J shed 0 bases, and the junction held 10 bases outside the gene matches.

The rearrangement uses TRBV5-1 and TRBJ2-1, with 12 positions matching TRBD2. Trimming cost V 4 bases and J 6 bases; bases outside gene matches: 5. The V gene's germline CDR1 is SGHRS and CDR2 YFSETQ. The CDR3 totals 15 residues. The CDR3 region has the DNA TGCGCCAGCAGCGGAAGACTAGCGGGGGTCAATGAGCAGTTCTTC. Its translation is CASSGRLAGVNEQFF.

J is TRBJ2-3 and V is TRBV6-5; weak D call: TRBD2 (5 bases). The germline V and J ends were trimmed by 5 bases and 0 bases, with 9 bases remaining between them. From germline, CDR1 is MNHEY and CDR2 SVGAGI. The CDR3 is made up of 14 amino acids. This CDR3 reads CASSPRRSTDTQYF. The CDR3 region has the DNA TGTGCCAGCAGTCCCAGGAGGAGCACAGATACGCAGTATTTT.

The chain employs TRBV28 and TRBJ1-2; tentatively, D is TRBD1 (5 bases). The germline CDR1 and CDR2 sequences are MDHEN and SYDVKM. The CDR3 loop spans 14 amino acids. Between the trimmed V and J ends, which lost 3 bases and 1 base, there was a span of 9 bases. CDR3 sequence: CASSFQGNNYGYTF. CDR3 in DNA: TGTGCCAGCAGTTTCCAGGGTAATAACTATGGCTACACCTTC.

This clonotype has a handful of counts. CDR3: CASSQDPGEGASYNEQFF. The CDR3 DNA reads as TGCGCCAGCAGCCAAGATCCGGGGGAGGGGGCCTCCTACAATGAGCAGTTCTTC. V and J are TRBV4-3 and TRBJ2-1; D may correspond to TRBD1 or TRBD2 (7 bases each). The CDR3 runs to 18 residues. V was clipped by 0 bases and J by 0 bases, with 15 bases between them. In germline, CDR1 is LGHNA, CDR2 YSLEER.

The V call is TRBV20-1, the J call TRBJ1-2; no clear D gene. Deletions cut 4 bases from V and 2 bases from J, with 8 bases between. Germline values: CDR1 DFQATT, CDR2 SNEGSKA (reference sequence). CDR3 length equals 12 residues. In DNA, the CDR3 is TGCAGTGCTAAGGGCGGAAACTATGGCTACACCTTC. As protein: CSAKGGNYGYTF.

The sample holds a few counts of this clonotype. The CDR3 sequence is CASSFLAGPYNEQFF. In DNA, the CDR3 is TGTGCCAGCAGCTTCCTAGCGGGGCCCTACAATGAGCAGTTCTTC. The rearrangement joins TRBV11-2 to TRBJ2-1; 9 bases align to TRBD2. After removal of 3 bases from V and 2 bases from J, the junction contained 2 bases not matched to a gene. There are 15 residues in the CDR3. Germline V gene sequence: CDR1 SGHAT, CDR2 FQNNGV.